This TCR beta chain was sequenced in a study of monozygotic twins with inflammatory bowel disease. Whole-study findings and limits: Lower sharing of clonotypes with other individuals was seen in IBD patients than in healthy twins. This was most marked in patients showing signs of disease activity. Immunosuppressive treatment differences may have increased patient repertoire variability.

TCRdb derives one entry per CDR3 protein from the 5' RACE reads, leaving out DNA. The table lists 310,000 or so distinct CDR3 sequences. As to this clonotype: As yet, its antigen is unknown.

The origin of this receptor is a human donor with ulcerative colitis or Crohn's disease, or a healthy co-twin of an affected twin (not recorded which). Sequencing was performed on blood.

The chain's CDR3 is CASSSNTDTGELFF. The chain employs TRBV5-1 and TRBJ2-2. The V gene's germline CDR1 is SGHRS and CDR2 YFSETQ. The CDR3 has 14 amino acids.